This T cell receptor (beta chain) was retrieved from a study of cytotoxic CD8 clonotypes in ibrutinib-treated CLL. Study-wide background: Patients gave response samples after a median approximately eleven months of treatment, range 6 to 36. Study-wide findings and caveats: Among the clonotypes, public ones were uncommon and contracted or held stable on treatment.

Frozen-stored PBMCs produced 1.5 to 2.5 micrograms of genomic DNA for TCR beta libraries. On this clone itself: The target antigen is unknown.

CDR3 length equals 13 residues. The V end lost 2 bases, the J end lost 5 bases, and 7 bases lay between the germline ends. CDR1 is MNHEY, CDR2 SVGAGI, per germline. Sequencing was performed with immunoSEQ multiplex PCR; in TCRdb, only in-frame clones are kept and a portion is missing. The sample yields some 140,000 clones, approximately 90% seen once. The sequence was obtained from a human donor with chronic lymphocytic leukemia. This chain joins TRBV6-5 and TRBJ1-5; D is unclear. The sequences come from PBMCs, collected after 12 months of ibrutinib treatment. This chain's CDR3 is CASSYRMDQPQHF. The CDR3 DNA is TGTGCCAGCAGTTACCGTATGGATCAGCCCCAGCATTTT.